What follows are 9 T cell receptor beta chains derived from one specimen sequenced in a study of technical replicates of blood from a few donors. Repertoires were generated with immunoSEQ multiplex PCR, while TCRdb's copy carries only in-frame clones and drops some. This sample yields approximately 73,000 clones, of which 93% are seen a single time; roughly 0.25% belongs to the top ten. The sample comprised T cells isolated from PBMCs. The receptors here all came from a human donor in good health.

The V gene is TRBV19, the J gene TRBJ2-2, with D perhaps matching TRBD2 (6 bases). Germline values: CDR1 LNHDA, CDR2 SQIVND (reference sequence). Trimming shortened V by 7 bases and J by 6 bases, and 18 bases separated the two germline ends. CDR3 length equals 15 residues. CDR3 sequence: CASTTWGDGAGELFF. CDR3 DNA: TGTGCCAGTACCACCTGGGGGGACGGGGCCGGGGAGCTGTTTTTT.

The J gene is TRBJ2-2, the V gene TRBV19; possibly TRBD1 for D (5 bases). CDR3 length: 16 residues. V lost 0 bases to trimming and J lost 6 bases, with 14 bases between them. From germline, CDR1 is LNHDA and CDR2 SQIVND (reference sequence). Here the CDR3 reads CASSIDHRLSAGELFF. Written as DNA, the CDR3 is TGTGCCAGTAGTATAGATCACAGGCTCTCGGCCGGGGAGCTGTTTTTT.

The rearrangement uses TRBV11-2 and TRBJ1-1; 7 bases are a match to TRBD1. The ends lost 0 bases at V and 8 bases at J; junction bases unmatched: 18. The length of the CDR3 is 18 residues. Germline loops: CDR1 SGHAT, CDR2 FQNNGV. The CDR3 loop is CASSLERTHRRQGGEAFF. In DNA form, the CDR3 reads TGTGCCAGCAGCTTAGAACGCACCCACCGAAGGCAGGGGGGCGAAGCTTTCTTT.

V and J are TRBV19 and TRBJ1-5; weak D call: TRBD1 (6 bases). There are 16 residues in the CDR3. The V end lost 0 bases, the J end lost 6 bases, and 15 bases lay between the germline ends. Germline V gene sequence: CDR1 LNHDA, CDR2 SQIVND (reference sequence). CDR3 DNA: TGTGCCAGTAGTATAGATCGGGGGGCTGGAGGTCAGCCCCAGCATTTT. Translated, it gives CASSIDRGAGGQPQHF. Using reference TRBV19 and TRBJ1-5 for the parts outside the CDR3, the full variable domain is DGGITQSPKYLFRKEGQNVTLSCEQNLNHDAMYWYRQDPGQGLRLIYYSQIVNDFQKGDIAEGYSVSREKKESFPLTVTSAQKNPTAFYLCASSIDRGAGGQPQHFGDGTRLSIL.

The chain has TRBV7-6 and TRBJ2-7; TRBD1 agrees at 7 bases. J gave up 9 bases and V 6 bases, and 14 bases lay outside the gene matches. Germline CDR1 reads SGHVS; CDR2 reads FNYEAQ. This CDR3 is built from 14 residues. This CDR3 is CASRNIYNRGLQYF. CDR3 sequence (DNA): TGTGCCAGCAGGAATATTTATAACAGGGGATTGCAGTACTTC. The full variable domain, rest sourced from reference TRBV7-6 and TRBJ2-7, is GAGVSQSPRYKVTKRGQDVALRCDPISGHVSLYWYRQALGQGPEFLTYFNYEAQQDKSGLPNDRFSAERPEGSISTLTIQRTEQRDSAMYRCASRNIYNRGLQYFGPGTRLTVT.

The chain links TRBV6-6 to TRBJ2-7; 7 bases fit TRBD1. J gave up 7 bases and V 5 bases, and 11 bases lay outside the gene matches. The CDR3 is 14 amino acids. CDR1 and CDR2 from the germline V gene are MNHNY and SVGAGI (reference sequence). DNA for the CDR3: TGTGCCAGCAGTGATAGACAGGGATCGCGGGAGCAGTACTTC. As protein: CASSDRQGSREQYF.

The CDR3 coding sequence is TGTGCCAGCAGGGTCGGGACTAGCGGAGCAGATACGCAGTATTTT. Translated: CASRVGTSGADTQYF. The chain has TRBV7-3 and TRBJ2-3; 11 bases are a match to TRBD2. The CDR3 totals 15 residues. The germline CDR1 and CDR2 sequences are SGHTA and FQGTGA. V was clipped by 6 bases and J by 4 bases; unmatched bases: 6.

The rearrangement joins TRBV5-4 to TRBJ2-5, with D perhaps TRBD1 (6 bases). The CDR3 spans 16 residues. Trimming left V 4 bases short and J 5 bases short, with 21 bases between. Germline CDR1 is SGHNT and CDR2 is YYREEE (reference sequence). This chain's CDR3 is CASSPPLQGKAETQYF. The CDR3 nucleotides read TGTGCCAGCAGCCCCCCACTACAGGGCAAGGCGGAGACCCAGTACTTC.

The V and J genes are TRBV7-2 and TRBJ1-1, with D perhaps matching TRBD1 (5 bases). The V end was cut by 5 bases, the J end by 0 bases, with 16 bases between. Germline values: CDR1 SGHTA, CDR2 FQGNSA. The CDR3 spans 16 residues. The CDR3 region is CASSAGTGFMNTEAFF. In DNA, the CDR3 is TGTGCCAGCAGCGCCGGAACAGGTTTCATGAACACTGAAGCTTTCTTT.